The source of this TCR beta chain is a study of human T cells and chemical hapten exposure. TCRdb ran MiXCR on the RACE reads and lists one entry per CDR3 protein. The sample records some 300,000 distinct CDR3 sequences, over 5% being singletons. This clonotype was recorded at least ten times. The germline V and J ends were trimmed by 6 bases and 0 bases, with 17 bases remaining between them. Germline CDR1 is MNHEY and CDR2 is SVGAGI. The CDR3 loop spans 16 amino acids. The time point here: pre-sensitization, week 0. Treatment here: therapeutic diphenylcyclopropenone sensitization with weekly scalp DPC.

V usage is TRBV6-5 and J usage is TRBJ1-1; D gene ambiguous. Specimen: whole blood, collected in connection with sensitization to the hapten diphenylcyclopropenone (DPC). This clonotype was obtained from a woman in her late teens or twenties with alopecia areata. Some clones in this sample may be carry-over from other donors' samples. The CDR3 region is CASSPRSGVLNTEAFF. For the CDR3, the DNA is TGTGCCAGCAGCCCTAGGAGCGGGGTCCTGAACACTGAAGCTTTCTTT.